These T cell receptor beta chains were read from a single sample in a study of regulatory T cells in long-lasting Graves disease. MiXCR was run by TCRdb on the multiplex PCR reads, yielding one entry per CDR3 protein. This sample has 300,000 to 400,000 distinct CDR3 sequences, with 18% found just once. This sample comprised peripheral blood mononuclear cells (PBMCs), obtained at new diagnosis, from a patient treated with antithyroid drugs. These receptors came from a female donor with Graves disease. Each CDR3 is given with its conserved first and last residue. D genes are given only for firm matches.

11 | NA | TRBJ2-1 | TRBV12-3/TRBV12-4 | CASSFGTKQFF
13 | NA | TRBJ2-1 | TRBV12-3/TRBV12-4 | CASSLTDHNEQFF
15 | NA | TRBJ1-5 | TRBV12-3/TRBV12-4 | CASSFRLAPTQPQHF
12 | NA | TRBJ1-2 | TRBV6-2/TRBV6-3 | CASSFRVYGYTF
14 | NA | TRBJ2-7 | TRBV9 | CASSPNPRAYEQYF
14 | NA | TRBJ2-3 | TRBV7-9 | CASSPADVTDTQYF
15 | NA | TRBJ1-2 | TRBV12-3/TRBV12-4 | CASSSYQSREGGYTF
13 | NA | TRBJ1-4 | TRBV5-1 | CASSQPGREKLFF
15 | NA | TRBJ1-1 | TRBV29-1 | CSVESGAGMNTEAFF
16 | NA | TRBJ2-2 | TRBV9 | CASSVIASPGTGELFF
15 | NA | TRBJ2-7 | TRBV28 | CASSSPGEFSYEQYF
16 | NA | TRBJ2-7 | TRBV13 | CASSSNRAGRPYEQYF
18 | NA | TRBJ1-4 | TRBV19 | CATQRSGRGMATNEKLFF
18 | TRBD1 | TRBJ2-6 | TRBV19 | CASSLGQGALAGANVLTF
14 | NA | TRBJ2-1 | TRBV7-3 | CASSRSRGNNEQFF
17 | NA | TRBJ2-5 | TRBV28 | CASSLAGPGYQQETQYF
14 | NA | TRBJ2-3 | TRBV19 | CASSMMTGTDTQYF